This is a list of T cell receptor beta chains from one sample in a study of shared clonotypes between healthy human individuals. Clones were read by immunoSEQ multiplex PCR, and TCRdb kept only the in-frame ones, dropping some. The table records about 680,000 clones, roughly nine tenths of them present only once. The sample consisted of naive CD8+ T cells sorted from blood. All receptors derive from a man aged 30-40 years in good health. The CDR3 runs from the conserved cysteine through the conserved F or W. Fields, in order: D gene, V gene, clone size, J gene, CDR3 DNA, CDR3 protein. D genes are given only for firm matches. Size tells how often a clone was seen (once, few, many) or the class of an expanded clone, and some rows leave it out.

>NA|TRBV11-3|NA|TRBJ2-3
TGTGCCAGCAGCTCCGCCCTGGGCAGGGGATCAGATACGCAGTATTTT
CASSSALGRGSDTQYF
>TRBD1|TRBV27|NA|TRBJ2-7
TGTGCCAGCAGTTTCCGACAGGGGGCCTACGAGCAGTACTTC
CASSFRQGAYEQYF
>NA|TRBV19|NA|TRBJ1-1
TGTGCCAGTAGTATTTTAACAGTCCCCACTGAAGCTTTCTTT
CASSILTVPTEAFF
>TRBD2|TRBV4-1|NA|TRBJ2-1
TGCGCCAGCAGCCAAGATGGACTAGCGGGAGGTCTTAGCTCCTACAATGAGCAGTTCTTC
CASSQDGLAGGLSSYNEQFF
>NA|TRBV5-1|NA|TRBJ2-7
TGCGCCAGCAGCGGGTGGGACTCCGAGCAGTACTTC
CASSGWDSEQYF
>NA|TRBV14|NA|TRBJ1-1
TGTGCCAGCAGCCAAAATAGAAGAGGTCCTGAAGCTTTCTTT
CASSQNRRGPEAFF
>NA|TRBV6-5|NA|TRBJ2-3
TGTGCCAGCAGTTACATAGTTGGCACAGATACGCAGTATTTT
CASSYIVGTDTQYF
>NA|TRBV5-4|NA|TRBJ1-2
TGTGCCAGCTATTCACCCTCGGGATCCCGTCTAGGCTACACCTTC
CASYSPSGSRLGYTF
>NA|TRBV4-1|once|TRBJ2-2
TGCGCCAGCAGCCAATCGCCAGGGGACACCGGGGAGCTGTTTTTT
CASSQSPGDTGELFF
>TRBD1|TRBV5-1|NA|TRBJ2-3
TGCGCCAGCAGCTTTGGGACAGGGGGCACAGATACGCAGTATTTT
CASSFGTGGTDTQYF
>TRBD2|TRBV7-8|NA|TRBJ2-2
TGTGCCAGCAGCTTAGTAGGACTAGCGGGCACCGGGGAGCTGTTTTTT
CASSLVGLAGTGELFF
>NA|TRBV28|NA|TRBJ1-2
TGTGCCAGCAGTTTGCACTATGGCTACACCTTC
CASSLHYGYTF
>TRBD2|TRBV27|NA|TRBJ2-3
TGTGCCAGCAGTGAGCGGGGTACGCAGTATTTT
CASSERGTQYF
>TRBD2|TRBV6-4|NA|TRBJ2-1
TGTGCCAGCAGTATGGGACTAGCGGGAGACTCTGAGCAGTTCTTC
CASSMGLAGDSEQFF
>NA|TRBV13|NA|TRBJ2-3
TGTGCCAGCAGCCTCTATCTCGGAGATACGCAGTATTTT
CASSLYLGDTQYF
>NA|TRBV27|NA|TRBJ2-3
TGTGCCAGCAGTTTTCGCGCACCTCGCACAGATACGCAGTATTTT
CASSFRAPRTDTQYF
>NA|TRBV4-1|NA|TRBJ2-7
TGCGCCAGCAGCCAAGGGGGAAGCTCCTACGAGCAGTACTTC
CASSQGGSSYEQYF
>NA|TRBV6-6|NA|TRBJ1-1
TGTGCCAGCAAACTTGGGTTTGAAGCTTTCTTT
CASKLGFEAFF
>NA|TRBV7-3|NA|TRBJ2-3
TGTGCCAGCAGCTTAGATCCCCTAAGCGCCACAGATACGCAGTATTTT
CASSLDPLSATDTQYF
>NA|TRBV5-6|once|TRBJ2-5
TGTGCCAGCAGCTTGGCAACTAGTGGTTCTGAGACCCAGTACTTC
CASSLATSGSETQYF
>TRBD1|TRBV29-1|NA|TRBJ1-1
TGCAGCGTTGAATCCAGGGGGCTCGACACTGAAGCTTTCTTT
CSVESRGLDTEAFF
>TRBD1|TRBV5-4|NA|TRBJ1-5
TGTGCCAGCAGTACGGGACAGGGAAGGGATCAGCCCCAGCATTTT
CASSTGQGRDQPQHF
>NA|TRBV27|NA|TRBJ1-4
TGTGCCAGCAGTTTAATGGCAGGGGTAGGGACTAATGAAAAACTGTTTTTT
CASSLMAGVGTNEKLFF
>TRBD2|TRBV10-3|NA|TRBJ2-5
TGTGCCATCAGTGAGGCGGGAGTCCAAGAGACCCAGTACTTC
CAISEAGVQETQYF
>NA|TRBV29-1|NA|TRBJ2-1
TGCAGCGCCCTAGACAATGAGCAGTTCTTC
CSALDNEQFF
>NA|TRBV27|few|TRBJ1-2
TGTGCCAGCAGTTTATCGGCAGGGCATGGCTACACCTTC
CASSLSAGHGYTF
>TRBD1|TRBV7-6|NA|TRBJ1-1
TGTGCCAGCAGCGATCGACAGGGAATGAACACTGAAGCTTTCTTT
CASSDRQGMNTEAFF
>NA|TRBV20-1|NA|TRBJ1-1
TGCAGTGCCCCGGATCGGGCTGAAGCTTTCTTT
CSAPDRAEAFF
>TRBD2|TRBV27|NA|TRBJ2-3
TGTGCCAGCAGCCCCTACTGGCGGGAGGCAGATACGCAGTATTTT
CASSPYWREADTQYF
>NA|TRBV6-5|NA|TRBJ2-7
TGTGCCAGCGGAGGACAGAGCGCCTACGAGCAGTACTTC
CASGGQSAYEQYF
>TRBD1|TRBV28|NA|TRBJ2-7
TGTGCCAGCAGTCCCCGGACAGGGACCTACGAGCAGTACTTC
CASSPRTGTYEQYF
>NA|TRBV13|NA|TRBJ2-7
TGTGCCAGCAGCTCAAATGACGGCTACGAGCAGTACTTC
CASSSNDGYEQYF
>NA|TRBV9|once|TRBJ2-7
TGTGCCAGCAGCGCCACTAGCCCCGAGCAGTACTTC
CASSATSPEQYF